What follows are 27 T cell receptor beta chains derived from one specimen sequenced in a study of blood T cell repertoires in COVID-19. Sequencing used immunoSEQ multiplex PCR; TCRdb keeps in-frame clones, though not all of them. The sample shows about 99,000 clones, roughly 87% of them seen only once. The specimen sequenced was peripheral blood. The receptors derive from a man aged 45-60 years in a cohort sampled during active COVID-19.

The CDR3 here is CATSDLWDREGSDTQYF. The CDR3 DNA follows: TGTGCCACCAGTGATTTATGGGACAGGGAAGGATCAGATACGCAGTATTTT. This chain links TRBV24-1 with TRBJ2-3; TRBD1 aligns across 9 bases. Germline V CDR1 and CDR2: KGHDR, SFDVKD. The CDR3 totals 17 residues. Trimming cost V 1 base and J 4 bases; bases outside gene matches: 8.

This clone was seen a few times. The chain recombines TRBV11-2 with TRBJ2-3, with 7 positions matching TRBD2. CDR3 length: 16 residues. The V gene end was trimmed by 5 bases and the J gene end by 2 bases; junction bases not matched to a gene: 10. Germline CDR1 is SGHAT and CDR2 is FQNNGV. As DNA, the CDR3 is TGTGCCAGCAGCCTACAGACTAGCTCACTCACAGATACGCAGTATTTT. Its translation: CASSLQTSSLTDTQYF.

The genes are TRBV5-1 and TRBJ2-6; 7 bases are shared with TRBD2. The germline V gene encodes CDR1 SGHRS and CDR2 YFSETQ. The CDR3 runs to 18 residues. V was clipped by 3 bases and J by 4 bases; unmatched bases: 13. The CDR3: CASSSWGGTLAGANVLTF. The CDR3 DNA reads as TGCGCCAGCAGCTCCTGGGGGGGGACTTTGGCCGGGGCCAACGTCCTGACTTTC.

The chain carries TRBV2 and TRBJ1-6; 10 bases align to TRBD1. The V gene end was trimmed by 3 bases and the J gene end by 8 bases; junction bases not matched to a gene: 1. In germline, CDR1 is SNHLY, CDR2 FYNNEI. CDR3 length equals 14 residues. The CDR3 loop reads CASSEDRGYSPLHF. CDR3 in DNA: TGTGCCAGCAGTGAGGACAGGGGGTATTCACCCCTCCACTTT.

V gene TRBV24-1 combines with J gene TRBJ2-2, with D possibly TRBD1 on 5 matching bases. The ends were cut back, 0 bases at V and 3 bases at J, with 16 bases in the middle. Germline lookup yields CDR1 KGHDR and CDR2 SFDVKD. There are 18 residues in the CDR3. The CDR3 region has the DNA TGTGCCACCAGTGATTTGCCTGGGGCCAGGGTTGACACCGGGGAGCTGTTTTTT. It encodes CATSDLPGARVDTGELFF.

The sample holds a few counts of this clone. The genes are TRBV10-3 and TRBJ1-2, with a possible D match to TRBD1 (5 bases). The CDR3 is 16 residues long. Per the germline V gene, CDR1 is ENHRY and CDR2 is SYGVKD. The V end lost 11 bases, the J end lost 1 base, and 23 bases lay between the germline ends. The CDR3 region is CALQREGPGNNYGYTF. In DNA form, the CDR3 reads TGTGCCCTCCAGAGGGAGGGCCCAGGGAATAACTATGGCTACACCTTC.

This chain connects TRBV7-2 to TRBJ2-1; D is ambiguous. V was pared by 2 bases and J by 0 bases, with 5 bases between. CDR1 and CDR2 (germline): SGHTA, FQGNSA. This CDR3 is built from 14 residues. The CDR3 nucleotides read TGTGCCAGCAGCTTACTCCCCTCCTACAATGAGCAGTTCTTC. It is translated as CASSLLPSYNEQFF. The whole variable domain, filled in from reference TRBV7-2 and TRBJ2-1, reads GAGVSQSPSNKVTEKGKDVELRCDPISGHTALYWYRQSLGQGLEFLIYFQGNSAPDKSGLPSDRFSAERTGGSVSTLTIQRTQQEDSAVYLCASSLLPSYNEQFFGPGTRLTVL.

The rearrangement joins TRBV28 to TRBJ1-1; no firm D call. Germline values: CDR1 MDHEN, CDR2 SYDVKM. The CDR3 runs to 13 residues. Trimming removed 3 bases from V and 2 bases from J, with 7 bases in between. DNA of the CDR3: TGTGCCAGCAGTTTTTTGGCCAACACTGAAGCTTTCTTT. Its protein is CASSFLANTEAFF.

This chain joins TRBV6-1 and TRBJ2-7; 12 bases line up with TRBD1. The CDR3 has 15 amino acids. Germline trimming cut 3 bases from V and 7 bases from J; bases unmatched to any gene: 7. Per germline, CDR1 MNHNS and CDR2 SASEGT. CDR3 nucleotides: TGTGCCAGCAGTGACCCGGGACAGGGGGCCGGGGAGCAGTACTTC. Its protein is CASSDPGQGAGEQYF.

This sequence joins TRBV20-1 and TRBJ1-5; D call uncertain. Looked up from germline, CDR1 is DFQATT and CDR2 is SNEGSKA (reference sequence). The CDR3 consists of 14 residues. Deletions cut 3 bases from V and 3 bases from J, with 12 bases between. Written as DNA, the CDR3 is TGCAGTGCTAGTGGGAGAACCAACAATCAGCCCCAGCATTTT. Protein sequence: CSASGRTNNQPQHF.

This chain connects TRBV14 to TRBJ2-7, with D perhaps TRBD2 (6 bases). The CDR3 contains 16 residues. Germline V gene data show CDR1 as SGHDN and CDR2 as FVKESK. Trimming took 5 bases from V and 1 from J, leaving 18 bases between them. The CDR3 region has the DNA TGTGCCAGCAGCACGCCGAGGGCGGGGAGGTCCTACGAGCAGTACTTC. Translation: CASSTPRAGRSYEQYF.

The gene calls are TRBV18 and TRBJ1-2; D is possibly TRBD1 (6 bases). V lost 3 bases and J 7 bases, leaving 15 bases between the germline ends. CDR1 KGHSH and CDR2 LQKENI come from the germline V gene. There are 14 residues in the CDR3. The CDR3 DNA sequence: TGTGCCAGCTCACCTCAACAGGACAGCATTGGCTACACCTTC. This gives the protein CASSPQQDSIGYTF.

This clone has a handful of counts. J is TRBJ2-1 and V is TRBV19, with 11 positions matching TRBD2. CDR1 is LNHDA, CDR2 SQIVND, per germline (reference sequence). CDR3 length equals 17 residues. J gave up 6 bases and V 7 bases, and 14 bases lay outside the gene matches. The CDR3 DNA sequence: TGTGCCAGTAAGAGGGCTAGCGGGGGGATCACCCTCAATGAGCAGTTCTTC. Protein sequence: CASKRASGGITLNEQFF.

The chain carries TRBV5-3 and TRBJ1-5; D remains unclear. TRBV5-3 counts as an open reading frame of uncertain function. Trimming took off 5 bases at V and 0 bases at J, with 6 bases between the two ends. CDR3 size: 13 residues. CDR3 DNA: TGTGCCAGAAGACGGGATAGCAATCAGCCCCAGCATTTT. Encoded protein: CARRRDSNQPQHF.

The CDR3 coding sequence is TGTGCCAGCAGCCGCGGGCCCCGACTCTCTGGAAACACCATATATTTT. This translates into CASSRGPRLSGNTIYF. The chain has TRBV6-2 or TRBV6-3 and TRBJ1-3; the D is unclear. The germline V gene has CDR1 MNHEY and CDR2 SVGEGT. Trimming cost V 6 bases and J 0 bases, with 15 bases left between them. The CDR3 totals 16 residues.

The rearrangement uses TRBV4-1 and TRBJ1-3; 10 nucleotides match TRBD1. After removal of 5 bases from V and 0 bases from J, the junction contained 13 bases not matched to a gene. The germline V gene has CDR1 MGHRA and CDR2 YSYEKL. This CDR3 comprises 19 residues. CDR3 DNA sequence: TGCGCCAGCAGCTCCCGGGACAGGGGCCTCCCCGGCTCTGGAAACACCATATATTTT. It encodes CASSSRDRGLPGSGNTIYF.

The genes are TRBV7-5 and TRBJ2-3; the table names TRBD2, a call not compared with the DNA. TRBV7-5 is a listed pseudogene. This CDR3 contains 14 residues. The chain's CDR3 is CVRSAGENTDTQYF. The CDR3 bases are TGTGTCAGATCGGCGGGCGAGAACACAGATACGCAGTATTTT.

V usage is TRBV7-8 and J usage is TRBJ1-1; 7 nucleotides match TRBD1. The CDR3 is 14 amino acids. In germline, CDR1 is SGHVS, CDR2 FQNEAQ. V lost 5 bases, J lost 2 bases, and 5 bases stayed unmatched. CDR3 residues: CASSRGTANTEAFF. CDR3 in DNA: TGTGCCAGCAGCAGGGGGACAGCCAACACTGAAGCTTTCTTT.

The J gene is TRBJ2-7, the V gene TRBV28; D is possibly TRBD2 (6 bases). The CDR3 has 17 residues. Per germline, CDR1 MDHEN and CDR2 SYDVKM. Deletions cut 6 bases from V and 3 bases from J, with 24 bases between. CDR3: CASRSGGTGIFFYEQYV. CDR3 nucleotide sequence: TGTGCCAGCAGATCCGGCGGGACGGGGATTTTCTTCTACGAGCAGTACGTC.

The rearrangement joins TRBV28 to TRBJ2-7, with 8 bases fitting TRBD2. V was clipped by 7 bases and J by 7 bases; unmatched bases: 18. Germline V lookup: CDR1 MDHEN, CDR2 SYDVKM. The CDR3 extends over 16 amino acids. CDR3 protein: CASIPGGGGSFKEQYV. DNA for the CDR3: TGTGCCAGCATCCCAGGCGGCGGGGGGTCTTTTAAGGAGCAGTACGTC.

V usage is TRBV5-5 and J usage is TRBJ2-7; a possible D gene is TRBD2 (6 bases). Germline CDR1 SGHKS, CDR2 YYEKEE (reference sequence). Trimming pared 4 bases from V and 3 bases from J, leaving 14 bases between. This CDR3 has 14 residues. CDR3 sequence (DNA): TGTGCCAGCAGCACGGTACCCGGGGGCTACGAGCAGTACTTC. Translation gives CASSTVPGGYEQYF.

CDR3 residues: CASSVGPGQHYEQYF. For the CDR3, the DNA is TGTGCCAGCAGCGTAGGACCGGGACAACACTACGAGCAGTACTTC. The chain carries TRBV9 and TRBJ2-7; a weak D match, TRBD1 (6 bases). Germline lookup yields CDR1 SGDLS and CDR2 YYNGEE. Between the trimmed V and J ends, which lost 0 bases and 3 bases, there was a span of 13 bases. CDR3 length: 15 amino acids.

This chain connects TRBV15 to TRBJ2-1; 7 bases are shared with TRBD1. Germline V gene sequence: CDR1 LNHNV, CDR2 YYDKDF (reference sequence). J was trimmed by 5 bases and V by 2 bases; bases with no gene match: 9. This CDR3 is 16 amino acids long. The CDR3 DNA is TGTGCCACCAGCAGATCAACTGGGACAGCCGACAATGAGCAGTTCTTC. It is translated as CATSRSTGTADNEQFF.

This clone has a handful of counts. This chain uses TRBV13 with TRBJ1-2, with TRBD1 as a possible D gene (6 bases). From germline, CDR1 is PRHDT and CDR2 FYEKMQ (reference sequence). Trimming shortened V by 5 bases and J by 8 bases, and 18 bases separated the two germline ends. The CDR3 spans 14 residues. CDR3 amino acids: CASSGWTDRNGYTF. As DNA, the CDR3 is TGTGCCAGCAGCGGATGGACGGACAGAAACGGCTACACCTTC.

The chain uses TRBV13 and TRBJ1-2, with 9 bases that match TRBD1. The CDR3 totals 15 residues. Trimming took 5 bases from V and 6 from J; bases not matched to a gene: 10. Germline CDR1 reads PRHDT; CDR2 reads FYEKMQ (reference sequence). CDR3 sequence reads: CASSQITGQGHGYTF. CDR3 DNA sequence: TGTGCCAGCAGCCAAATTACGGGACAGGGCCATGGCTACACCTTC.

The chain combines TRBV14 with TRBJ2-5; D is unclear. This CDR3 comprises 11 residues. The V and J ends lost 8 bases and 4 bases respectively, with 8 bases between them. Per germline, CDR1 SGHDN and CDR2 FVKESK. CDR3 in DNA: TGTGCCAGCGCTTCGGGAGAGACCCAGTACTTC. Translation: CASASGETQYF.

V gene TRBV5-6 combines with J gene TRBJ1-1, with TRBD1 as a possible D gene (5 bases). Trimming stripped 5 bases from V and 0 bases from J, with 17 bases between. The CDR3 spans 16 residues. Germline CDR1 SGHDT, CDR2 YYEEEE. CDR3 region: CASRPDRGDMNTEAFF. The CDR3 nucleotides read TGTGCCAGCAGACCCGACAGAGGAGACATGAACACTGAAGCTTTCTTT.